Following are 21 T cell receptor beta chains from one sample sequenced in a study of T-cell memory formation after mild COVID-19. TCRdb called the 5' RACE reads again in MiXCR, with one record for every CDR3 protein. The sample has approximately 500,000 distinct CDR3 sequences, roughly 25% seen once. The sequenced sample consisted of PBMCs or a T cell subset sorted from them (not recorded which). These TCRs come from an adult woman who had mild COVID-19 (a few samples of this study predate the infection). Cell type and time point are not known.

This clonotype was recorded a few times. This chain uses TRBV10-3 with TRBJ2-7, with TRBD1 identical over 10 bases. V was pared by 3 bases and J by 5 bases, with 7 bases of the junction left unmatched. This CDR3 region has 15 residues. CDR1 ENHRY and CDR2 SYGVKD come from the germline V gene. The CDR3 loop is CAISDGTGVGDEQYF. CDR3 sequence (DNA): TGTGCCATCAGTGACGGGACAGGGGTGGGAGACGAGCAGTACTTC.

In this sample, this clonotype turned up many times. This chain connects TRBV5-1 to TRBJ1-6; the D gene is possibly TRBD1 (6 bases). V was trimmed by 3 bases and J by 6 bases, leaving 13 bases between them. Germline V gives CDR1 SGHRS, CDR2 YFSETQ. This CDR3 has 15 residues. The CDR3 region has the DNA TGCGCCAGCAGCTCGAACGGGGGCATTAATTCACCCCTCCACTTT. Amino acid sequence: CASSSNGGINSPLHF.

This clonotype was seen more than once but under ten times. CDR3 nucleotides: TGTGCCAGCAGCTTGTCCCCCGCTCTGAACACTGAAGCTTTCTTT. Encoded protein: CASSLSPALNTEAFF. The V gene is TRBV5-5, the J gene TRBJ1-1, with D uncertain. Germline V gives CDR1 SGHKS, CDR2 YYEKEE (reference sequence). The ends were cut back, 1 base at V and 0 bases at J, with 10 bases in the middle. The CDR3 spans 15 residues.

The chain joins TRBV20-1 to TRBJ1-2; D is ambiguous. This CDR3 contains 11 residues. Germline CDR1 is DFQATT and CDR2 is SNEGSKA (reference sequence). V lost 0 bases, J lost 5 bases, and 4 bases lay in between. The CDR3 region has the DNA TGCAGTGCTAGAGAAGTTTATGGCTACACCTTC. Protein product: CSAREVYGYTF.

In DNA, the CDR3 is TGTGCCAGCAGTTTCGGCGGGAGTGAGACCCAGTACTTC. Its translation is CASSFGGSETQYF. The chain carries TRBV12-3 or TRBV12-4 and TRBJ2-5; 7 bases agree with TRBD2. The CDR3 loop spans 13 amino acids. The trim removed 3 bases at V and 5 bases at J, leaving 3 bases unmatched.

This chain joins TRBV7-2 and TRBJ2-7, with TRBD2 matching over 16 bases. J lost 5 bases, V lost 5 bases, and 9 bases had no gene match. The CDR3 runs 17 residues. Germline V lookup: CDR1 SGHTA, CDR2 FQGNSA. Written as DNA, the CDR3 is TGTGCCAGCAGCCCGGGACTAGCGGGAGGGATGGGCAACGAGCAGTACTTC. This encodes CASSPGLAGGMGNEQYF.

The V and J genes are TRBV9 and TRBJ2-3, with unresolved D. Trimming left V 0 bases short and J 2 bases short, with 10 bases between. The germline V gene has CDR1 SGDLS and CDR2 YYNGEE. This CDR3 is built from 15 residues. The CDR3 DNA follows: TGTGCCAGCAGCGTAGCGTGGGTTCCCACAGATACGCAGTATTTT. Translating gives CASSVAWVPTDTQYF.

The chain has TRBV7-9 and TRBJ1-4, with TRBD1 matching 7 bases. Per germline, CDR1 SEHNR and CDR2 FQNEAQ (reference sequence). This CDR3 spans 13 amino acids. Unmatched junction bases numbered 6, after V lost 7 bases and J lost 7 bases. The CDR3 loop is CASNGQDGEKLFF. The CDR3 nucleotides read TGTGCCAGCAACGGACAGGATGGTGAAAAACTGTTTTTT.

This clonotype was found many times. The chain uses TRBV20-1 and TRBJ2-1, with unresolved D. Germline loops: CDR1 DFQATT, CDR2 SNEGSKA (reference sequence). Deletions cut 3 bases from V and 2 bases from J, with 14 bases between. The CDR3 is made up of 15 amino acids. The CDR3: CSASNTVDPYNEQFF. The CDR3 nucleotides read TGCAGTGCTAGTAACACAGTTGACCCCTACAATGAGCAGTTCTTC.

The chain's CDR3 is CAISESADEQYF. CDR3 nucleotide sequence: TGTGCCATCAGTGAGTCGGCCGACGAGCAGTACTTC. The V call is TRBV10-3, the J call TRBJ2-7; D unresolved. The CDR3 totals 12 residues. The germline V and J ends were trimmed by 0 bases and 5 bases, with 5 bases remaining between them. Germline assignment: CDR1 ENHRY and CDR2 SYGVKD.

This clonotype has only a few counts. The V call is TRBV9, the J call TRBJ1-1; D not certain. The CDR3 loop spans 15 amino acids. Deletions cut 0 bases from V and 3 bases from J, with 12 bases between. From germline, CDR1 is SGDLS and CDR2 YYNGEE. CDR3 in amino acids: CASSVVPGADTEAFF. The CDR3 bases are TGTGCCAGCAGCGTAGTACCAGGCGCGGACACTGAAGCTTTCTTT.

The V gene is TRBV29-1, the J gene TRBJ2-7; 7 nucleotides agree with TRBD1. The CDR3 runs 13 residues. CDR1 SQVTM and CDR2 ANQGSEA come from the germline V gene. V lost 3 bases and J lost 2; bases outside the gene matches: 4. The CDR3 coding sequence is TGCAGCGTTGAGGGACAGAATACCTACGAGCAGTACTTC. This gives the protein CSVEGQNTYEQYF.

Only a few counts were recorded for this clonotype. The chain couples TRBV7-6 to TRBJ2-3; D is perhaps TRBD2 (6 bases). This CDR3 is 16 amino acids long. Germline loops: CDR1 SGHVS, CDR2 FNYEAQ. Trimming took 0 bases from V and 2 from J, leaving 12 bases between them. In DNA, the CDR3 is TGTGCCAGCAGCTTAGCTCCAGCGGGTTTCACAGATACGCAGTATTTT. Protein product: CASSLAPAGFTDTQYF. Looking up the rest from reference TRBV7-6 and TRBJ2-3 gives the full variable domain: GAGVSQSPRYKVTKRGQDVALRCDPISGHVSLYWYRQALGQGPEFLTYFNYEAQQDKSGLPNDRFSAERPEGSISTLTIQRTEQRDSAMYRCASSLAPAGFTDTQYFGPGTRLTVL.

The chain links TRBV15 to TRBJ2-1, with 8 bases aligning to TRBD2. V was pared by 0 bases and J by 4 bases, with 8 bases of the junction left unmatched. The V gene's germline CDR1 is LNHNV and CDR2 YYDKDF (reference sequence). The length of the CDR3 is 17 residues. The CDR3 DNA follows: TGTGCCACCAGCAGAGATAAAGAACTAGCGGTATACAATGAGCAGTTCTTC. Translating it yields CATSRDKELAVYNEQFF.

This clonotype was counted once. The chain employs TRBV5-1 and TRBJ1-1; a weak D match, TRBD1 (5 bases). Germline V lookup: CDR1 SGHRS, CDR2 YFSETQ. Trimming took off 6 bases at V and 1 base at J, with 13 bases between the two ends. The CDR3 has 14 residues. CDR3 amino acids: CASKEVQANTEAFF. The CDR3 DNA reads TGCGCCAGCAAGGAAGTACAGGCGAACACTGAAGCTTTCTTT.

This clonotype was seen a handful of times. The chain is built from TRBV7-9 and TRBJ2-1, with D possibly matching TRBD1 (5 bases). The V gene lost 1 base and the J gene lost 2 bases, with 9 bases spanning the gap. In germline, CDR1 is SEHNR, CDR2 FQNEAQ (reference sequence). The CDR3 is 15 residues long. CDR3 region: CASSLVGPAYNEQFF. The CDR3 nucleotides read TGTGCCAGCAGCTTAGTGGGGCCTGCCTACAATGAGCAGTTCTTC.

The V and J genes are TRBV7-2 and TRBJ2-7, with 11 bases matching TRBD2. This CDR3 contains 16 residues. Germline CDR1 SGHTA, CDR2 FQGNSA. V lost 1 base and J lost 2; bases outside the gene matches: 4. The CDR3 bases are TGTGCCAGCAGCTTAGATCTAGCGGGAGGTCCCTACGAGCAGTACTTC. It specifies CASSLDLAGGPYEQYF.

The chain joins TRBV20-1 to TRBJ1-5; no firm D call. CDR1 and CDR2 from the germline V gene are DFQATT and SNEGSKA (reference sequence). V lost 2 bases and J lost 3, with 8 bases in between. The CDR3 covers 13 residues. The chain's CDR3 is CSARKGPNQPQHF. CDR3 DNA sequence: TGCAGTGCTAGAAAGGGTCCCAATCAGCCCCAGCATTTT.

The gene calls are TRBV12-3 or TRBV12-4 and TRBJ2-2; D remains unclear. This CDR3 has 14 amino acids. V lost 5 bases and J lost 2, with 9 bases in between. In nucleotides, the CDR3 is TGTGCCAGCAGTGTCCGGGTTAACACCGGGGAGCTGTTTTTT. Translation gives CASSVRVNTGELFF.

The rearrangement joins TRBV7-9 to TRBJ2-7; perhaps TRBD2 as D (6 bases). Trimming left V 1 base short and J 2 bases short, with 12 bases between. Germline V lookup: CDR1 SEHNR, CDR2 FQNEAQ (reference sequence). The CDR3 length is 15 residues. CDR3 in DNA: TGTGCCAGCAGCTTAGAGGGAGGAATCCCCTACGAGCAGTACTTC. Its protein is CASSLEGGIPYEQYF. The complete variable domain, with remaining parts taken from reference TRBV7-9 and TRBJ2-7, reads DTGVSQNPRHKITKRGQNVTFRCDPISEHNRLYWYRQTLGQGPEFLTYFQNEAQLEKSRLLSDRFSAERPKGSFSTLEIQRTEQGDSAMYLCASSLEGGIPYEQYFGPGTRLTVT.

The chain uses TRBV7-8 and TRBJ2-7, with D possibly being TRBD1 (6 bases). This CDR3 comprises 15 residues. V gave up 5 bases and J gave up 2 bases, with 16 bases separating them. The V gene's germline CDR1 is SGHVS and CDR2 FQNEAQ. The CDR3 sequence: CASSPPGDPTYEQYF. The CDR3 bases are TGTGCCAGCAGCCCTCCAGGGGATCCTACCTACGAGCAGTACTTC.